The source of this T cell receptor beta chain is a study of blood T cells in healthy people across ages. Samples had at least 6.5 million PBMCs isolated from them. Using a J-beta primer mix together with a sample-barcoded 5' primer, a second PCR was run for about 6 to 12 cycles. A 12-random-nucleotide template-switch adaptor tagged each cDNA molecule. Using its own MiXCR run on the 5' RACE reads, TCRdb lists one record per CDR3 protein. The data hold fewer than 1,200,000 distinct CDR3 sequences, with around 25% observed a single time. The V end lost 8 bases, the J end lost 8 bases, and 13 bases lay between the germline ends. The CDR3 spans 13 residues. Germline lookup yields CDR1 SNHLY and CDR2 FYNNEI. The sample was also linked to a second study, of T cells of mothers and their children. That paper states: The authors used all extracted RNA for cDNA synthesis, at about 1.6 ug per 15 ul.

This sequence joins TRBV2 and TRBJ1-6, with no clear D. Source material: blood. This receptor was identified in a girl aged 2 to 9 in good health. The CDR3 sequence is CASFGRGDSPLHF. The DNA for the CDR3 is TGTGCCAGCTTCGGACGGGGTGATTCACCCCTCCACTTT.